This T cell receptor (beta chain) appears in the sequencing data of a study of cytomegalovirus exposure and HLA in healthy donors. Here immunoSEQ multiplex PCR was the method, and the copy in TCRdb shows in-frame clones only, minus some. The sample records 100,000 to 150,000 clones, roughly 87% being singletons. Trimming took 6 bases from V and 5 from J; bases not matched to a gene: 9. Germline CDR1 reads LNHDA; CDR2 reads SQIVND (reference sequence). The CDR3 has 14 residues. General study points: Most TCRs appeared rarely, but some public TCRs recurred in many donors.

As for this clone: Its antigen is currently unknown.

The sequence was collected from a woman between 18 and 29 years old in good health and CMV-seronegative. The sample consisted of PBMCs. The chain uses TRBV19 and TRBJ2-7; 8 bases fit TRBD2. In DNA, the CDR3 is TGTGCCAGTAGACTTAACGGGAGGGCCCACGAGCAGTACTTC. Its translation: CASRLNGRAHEQYF.